These 32 T cell receptor beta chains came from one sample sequenced in a study of cytomegalovirus exposure and HLA in healthy donors. In the PCR, 60 Vbeta and 13 Jbeta primers were used. TCRdb's table, derived via immunoSEQ multiplex PCR, lists solely in-frame clones and lacks some. The repertoire holds some 110,000 clones, with 50% to 65% as singletons. Sequenced: PBMCs. The receptors stem from a middle-aged woman in good health and CMV-seropositive.

This sequence joins TRBV18 and TRBJ2-2, with 9 bases aligning to TRBD2. Germline V gene lookup returns CDR1 KGHSH and CDR2 LQKENI. CDR3 size: 18 residues. J lost 1 base, V lost 4 bases, and 10 bases had no gene match. The CDR3 loop reads CASSRQREDLRNTGELFF. CDR3 nucleotides: TGTGCCAGCTCACGCCAGCGGGAGGATTTACGGAACACCGGGGAGCTGTTTTTT.

This chain links TRBV15 with TRBJ1-4; maybe TRBD1 (6 bases). Trimming removed 0 bases at V and 7 bases at J, with 9 bases between. CDR3 size: 14 residues. Germline CDR1 reads LNHNV; CDR2 reads YYDKDF (reference sequence). The CDR3 is CATSRDGGPEKLFF. CDR3 DNA: TGTGCCACCAGCAGAGATGGGGGCCCTGAAAAACTGTTTTTT.

The chain combines TRBV9 with TRBJ2-1, with 10 bases matching TRBD2. This CDR3 is built from 15 residues. Germline V gene data show CDR1 as SGDLS and CDR2 as YYNGEE. Unmatched junction bases numbered 7, after V lost 3 bases and J lost 7 bases. CDR3 bases: TGTGCCAGCAGCGGCGGGACTAGCGCGGGGAATGAGCAGTTCTTC. It translates to CASSGGTSAGNEQFF.

This sequence joins TRBV9 and TRBJ2-7, with a possible D match to TRBD2 (6 bases). The CDR3 sequence is 15 residues long. V was pared by 0 bases and J by 3 bases, with 13 bases between. Germline assignment: CDR1 SGDLS and CDR2 YYNGEE. The CDR3 sequence: CASSVGLGGVYEQYF. The CDR3 DNA reads TGTGCCAGCAGCGTAGGTCTGGGGGGAGTCTACGAGCAGTACTTC.

There are a few counts of this clone. The chain carries TRBV7-9 and TRBJ2-5; possible D gene TRBD2, 5 bases. Per the germline V gene, CDR1 is SEHNR and CDR2 is FQNEAQ (reference sequence). Trimming cost V 5 bases and J 7 bases, with 11 bases left between them. The CDR3 loop spans 12 amino acids. Written as DNA, the CDR3 is TGTGCCAGCAGCCGGGAAATTCTGACCCAGTACTTC. Translated: CASSREILTQYF.

The genes are TRBV27 and TRBJ1-4, with a possible D match to TRBD1 (6 bases). CDR3 length equals 14 residues. V lost 3 bases, J lost 6 bases, and 11 bases lay in between. From germline, CDR1 is MNHEY and CDR2 SMNVEV (reference sequence). The CDR3 DNA sequence: TGTGCCAGCAGTTTGGGGGCGGGGGATGAAAAACTGTTTTTT. Protein: CASSLGAGDEKLFF.

The rearrangement links TRBV6-5 to TRBJ2-5; D is ambiguous. The CDR3 consists of 12 residues. With 5 bases removed from V and 0 bases from J, the gap between germline ends came to 4 bases. The V gene's germline CDR1 is MNHEY and CDR2 SVGAGI. The CDR3 nucleotides are TGTGCCAGCAGTGCGAACCAAGAGACCCAGTACTTC. Translating it yields CASSANQETQYF.

The genes are TRBV5-4 and TRBJ2-2, with 7 positions matching TRBD1. This CDR3 has 15 residues. The trim removed 0 bases at V and 3 bases at J, leaving 2 bases unmatched. The germline V gene has CDR1 SGHNT and CDR2 YYREEE (reference sequence). In DNA form, the CDR3 reads TGTGCCAGCAGCTTGGGACAGGGTTACACCGGGGAGCTGTTTTTT. Its protein product is CASSLGQGYTGELFF. Together with reference TRBV5-4 and TRBJ2-2, the CDR3 gives the full variable domain: ETGVTQSPTHLIKTRGQQVTLRCSSQSGHNTVSWYQQALGQGPQFIFQYYREEENGRGNFPPRFSGLQFPNYSSELNVNALELDDSALYLCASSLGQGYTGELFFGEGSRLTVL.

This chain joins TRBV5-1 and TRBJ2-5; the D is unclear. Germline CDR1 and CDR2: SGHRS and YFSETQ. Deletions cut 4 bases from V and 0 bases from J, with 7 bases between. The CDR3 loop spans 13 amino acids. The CDR3 spells CASSTQNQETQYF. CDR3 in DNA: TGCGCCAGCAGCACACAGAACCAAGAGACCCAGTACTTC. Together with reference TRBV5-1 and TRBJ2-5, the CDR3 gives the full variable domain: KAGVTQTPRYLIKTRGQQVTLSCSPISGHRSVSWYQQTPGQGLQFLFEYFSETQRNKGNFPGRFSGRQFSNSRSEMNVSTLELGDSALYLCASSTQNQETQYFGPGTRLLVL.

The J gene is TRBJ2-2, the V gene TRBV6-1; no firm D call. The CDR3 runs to 13 residues. Looked up from germline, CDR1 is MNHNS and CDR2 is SASEGT. Trimming removed 7 bases from V and 8 bases from J, with 14 bases in between. CDR3 nucleotide sequence: TGTGCCAGCAAATTGGGCCCCATGGGGGAGCTGTTTTTT. This sequence encodes CASKLGPMGELFF.

V is TRBV19 and J is TRBJ2-7, with 8 bases that match TRBD1. The CDR3 spans 13 residues. Germline V lookup: CDR1 LNHDA, CDR2 SQIVND (reference sequence). V trimming: 11 bases; J trimming: 2 bases; junction bases outside the gene matches: 8. The CDR3 sequence: CAPRQGNPYEQYF. The CDR3 region has the DNA TGTGCCCCCCGACAGGGGAATCCCTACGAGCAGTACTTC.

The CDR3 DNA follows: TGCGCCAGCAGCCAGCAGCGGCAACTCAACAATGAGCAGTTCTTC. It yields the protein CASSQQRQLNNEQFF. The chain couples TRBV4-3 to TRBJ2-1; possible D gene TRBD2, 5 bases. Trimming cost V 3 bases and J 5 bases, with 14 bases left between them. The length of the CDR3 is 15 residues. Germline assignment: CDR1 LGHNA and CDR2 YSLEER.

V is TRBV18 and J is TRBJ1-2; no definite D call. The CDR3 has 14 residues. V lost 3 bases, J lost 2 bases, and 10 bases lay in between. CDR1 is KGHSH, CDR2 LQKENI, per germline. The CDR3 region has the DNA TGTGCCAGCTCACCTGGAGCGCTGAACTATGGCTACACCTTC. Translating gives CASSPGALNYGYTF.

The V gene is TRBV7-9, the J gene TRBJ2-3; 12 nucleotides agree with TRBD2. The CDR3 contains 16 residues. CDR1 and CDR2 from the germline V gene are SEHNR and FQNEAQ (reference sequence). Losses at the gene ends were 6 bases for V and 2 bases for J; bases not matched to a gene: 6. CDR3 sequence (DNA): TGTGCCAGCAGGCAGACTAGCGGGAGAAACACAGATACGCAGTATTTT. It encodes CASRQTSGRNTDTQYF.

Comment on this clone: Other DNA sequences in this specimen translate into the identical CDR3. This chain uses TRBV4-1 with TRBJ1-3, with D maybe TRBD1 (5 bases). This CDR3 is built from 17 residues. The germline gives CDR1 MGHRA, CDR2 YSYEKL. Trimming removed 0 bases from V and 1 base from J, with 13 bases in between. CDR3 nucleotide sequence: TGCGCCAGCAGCCAAGATAAGGGGATGGTTTCTGGAAACACCATATATTTT. It is translated as CASSQDKGMVSGNTIYF.

This chain uses TRBV2 with TRBJ2-7; TRBD1 matches at 8 bases. CDR1 is SNHLY, CDR2 FYNNEI, per germline. The CDR3 has 14 amino acids. The V segment lost 3 bases and the J segment 3 bases; nucleotides outside the gene matches: 4. The CDR3 bases are TGTGCCAGCAGTGATCGACAGGGGAACTACGAGCAGTACTTC. Translated, it gives CASSDRQGNYEQYF. The whole variable domain, remainder taken from reference TRBV2 and TRBJ2-7, is EPEVTQTPSHQVTQMGQEVILRCVPISNHLYFYWYRQILGQKVEFLVSFYNNEISEKSEIFDDQFSVERPDGSNFTLKIRSTKLEDSAMYFCASSDRQGNYEQYFGPGTRLTVT.

This clone was detected only once. The rearrangement links TRBV27 to TRBJ2-3; 8 nucleotides align to TRBD2. This CDR3 is built from 15 residues. Germline CDR1 reads MNHEY; CDR2 reads SMNVEV (reference sequence). Unmatched junction bases numbered 9, after V lost 6 bases and J lost 4 bases. CDR3 DNA sequence: TGTGCCAGCAGAACTAGCGGTCTTATCTCAGATACGCAGTATTTT. Protein sequence: CASRTSGLISDTQYF.

This clone was observed a handful of times. This sequence joins TRBV28 and TRBJ1-5, with 9 positions matching TRBD1. The germline gives CDR1 MDHEN, CDR2 SYDVKM. The CDR3 covers 20 residues. The trim removed 4 bases at V and 2 bases at J, leaving 18 bases unmatched. The CDR3 protein is CASSSDGRDRESFGNQPQHF. The DNA for the CDR3 is TGTGCCAGCAGTTCCGACGGCCGGGACAGGGAGTCATTTGGCAATCAGCCCCAGCATTTT.

The chain has TRBV9 and TRBJ1-2; D not resolved. CDR1 is SGDLS and CDR2 is YYNGEE in the germline V gene. The CDR3 consists of 14 residues. The V gene lost 3 bases and the J gene lost 0 bases, with 9 bases spanning the gap. CDR3 loop: CASSEDLANYGYTF. CDR3 coding DNA: TGTGCCAGCAGCGAAGACTTAGCTAACTATGGCTACACCTTC.

This clone has just one count. The chain combines TRBV25-1 with TRBJ2-7, with 8 bases fitting TRBD2. CDR1 MGHDK and CDR2 SYGVNS come from the germline V gene. The ends lost 8 bases at V and 1 base at J; junction bases unmatched: 7. CDR3 length: 14 residues. In DNA form, the CDR3 reads TGTGCCAGCCATGGGCCTAGCGGGTCCTACGAGCAGTACTTC. Protein: CASHGPSGSYEQYF.

This chain joins TRBV5-1 and TRBJ1-2; unclear D gene. Looked up from germline, CDR1 is SGHRS and CDR2 is YFSETQ. The ends were cut back, 1 base at V and 2 bases at J, with 9 bases in the middle. The CDR3 is 14 residues long. This CDR3 is CASSLTGPNYGYTF. DNA of the CDR3: TGCGCCAGCAGCTTGACGGGTCCCAACTATGGCTACACCTTC.

The V gene is TRBV28, the J gene TRBJ2-1; 13 bases line up with TRBD2. This CDR3 is 14 amino acids long. Germline V lookup: CDR1 MDHEN, CDR2 SYDVKM. The ends lost 6 bases at V and 13 bases at J; junction bases unmatched: 9. CDR3 nucleotides: TGTGCCAGCAGAACCGGACTAGCGGGAGTGGTACAGTTCTTC. Translating gives CASRTGLAGVVQFF.

The chain has TRBV27 and TRBJ2-1; TRBD2 agrees at 9 bases. From germline, CDR1 is MNHEY and CDR2 SMNVEV (reference sequence). The CDR3 spans 16 residues. J was trimmed by 5 bases and V by 5 bases; bases with no gene match: 10. The DNA of the CDR3 is TGTGCCAGCAGTCCCGGGACTAGCCGAAGGAACAATGAGCAGTTCTTC. Its translation is CASSPGTSRRNNEQFF.

This clone was seen a single time. The chain employs TRBV27 and TRBJ2-7; D not certain. Trimming removed 3 bases from V and 6 bases from J, with 15 bases in between. Germline loops: CDR1 MNHEY, CDR2 SMNVEV (reference sequence). The CDR3 contains 14 residues. The DNA of the CDR3 is TGTGCCAGCAGTTTCTCGATCGGAGCGCTCGAGCAGTACTTC. As protein: CASSFSIGALEQYF.

The rearrangement uses TRBV15 and TRBJ2-2; TRBD1 aligns across 7 bases. The CDR3 has 17 amino acids. After removal of 0 bases from V and 1 base from J, the junction contained 5 bases not matched to a gene. CDR1 is LNHNV and CDR2 is YYDKDF in the germline V gene (reference sequence). The CDR3 bases are TGTGCCACCAGCAGAGATTGGGCAGGGGGGAACACCGGGGAGCTGTTTTTT. Translation: CATSRDWAGGNTGELFF. The whole variable domain, filled in from reference TRBV15 and TRBJ2-2, reads DAMVIQNPRYQVTQFGKPVTLSCSQTLNHNVMYWYQQKSSQAPKLLFHYYDKDFNNEADTPDNFQSRRPNTSFCFLDIRSPGLGDTAMYLCATSRDWAGGNTGELFFGEGSRLTVL.

There are a few counts of this clone. One junction end does not reproduce the germline sequence, and a read error may be involved. V and J are TRBV7-9 and TRBJ2-1, with TRBD1 as a possible D gene (5 bases). From germline, CDR1 is SEHNR and CDR2 FQNEAQ (reference sequence). CDR3 length: 15 amino acids. CDR3 coding DNA: TGTTCCAGCAGGGCCCCCTACAGGTATGGGGATGAGCAGTTCTTC. This gives the protein CSSRAPYRYGDEQFF.

The chain uses TRBV4-2 and TRBJ2-7; 14 nucleotides align to TRBD2. CDR1 and CDR2 from the germline V gene are LGHNA and YNFKEQ. The CDR3 is 14 residues long. Trimming took 6 bases from V and 6 from J; bases not matched to a gene: 4. The CDR3 DNA follows: TGTGCCAGCAGTATGGGACTAGCGGGAGTCGAGCAGTACTTC. This sequence encodes CASSMGLAGVEQYF.

The chain has TRBV4-1 and TRBJ1-2, with a weak D call TRBD1 (5 bases). Germline loops: CDR1 MGHRA, CDR2 YSYEKL. V was pared by 3 bases and J by 2 bases, with 13 bases between. The CDR3 runs 15 residues. The CDR3 region has the DNA TGCGCCAGCAGCCAGGGGGGACGTTACAACTATGGCTACACCTTC. Protein sequence: CASSQGGRYNYGYTF.

This clone showed up just a few times. The chain employs TRBV19 and TRBJ2-7; 12 bases line up with TRBD2. Germline-derived CDR1 and CDR2 are LNHDA and SQIVND (reference sequence). The CDR3 is 20 amino acids. The V gene end was trimmed by 5 bases and the J gene end by 1 base; junction bases not matched to a gene: 18. This CDR3 is CASSLQTSGSLLSGSYEQYF. CDR3 bases: TGTGCCAGTAGTCTCCAGACTAGCGGGAGTCTTTTAAGCGGGTCCTACGAGCAGTACTTC.

The gene calls are TRBV9 and TRBJ2-2; 9 bases map to TRBD2. The junction had 10 bases not matched to a gene; V was cut back by 2 bases and J by 5 bases. In germline, CDR1 is SGDLS, CDR2 YYNGEE. The length of the CDR3 is 17 residues. The chain's CDR3 is CASSVGGRDRLTGELFF. The CDR3 region has the DNA TGTGCCAGCAGCGTTGGCGGGAGGGATCGGTTAACCGGGGAGCTGTTTTTT.

This clone has only a few counts. The chain is built from TRBV9 and TRBJ2-1; 9 bases fit TRBD1. In germline, CDR1 is SGDLS, CDR2 YYNGEE. The CDR3 is 15 amino acids. V shed 3 bases, J shed 5 bases, and the junction held 6 bases outside the gene matches. The CDR3 protein is CASSGGQGPNNEQFF. The CDR3 DNA reads as TGTGCCAGCAGCGGGGGACAGGGACCCAACAATGAGCAGTTCTTC.

This rearrangement joins TRBV6-4 to TRBJ2-3; D is perhaps TRBD1 (6 bases). This CDR3 spans 15 amino acids. From germline, CDR1 is MRHNA and CDR2 SNTAGT. The V end lost 2 bases, the J end lost 0 bases, and 9 bases lay between the germline ends. In DNA form, the CDR3 reads TGTGCCAGCAGTGACGGGGGCGGGAGCACAGATACGCAGTATTTT. It specifies CASSDGGGSTDTQYF.